The rows below give T cell receptor beta chains drawn from one sample of a study of T cell responses to AZD1222 COVID-19 vaccine. Profiling relied on immunoSEQ multiplex PCR, and the TCRdb table lists in-frame clones only, not all of them. The sample yields some 97,000 clones, 87% seen once. The specimen comprised peripheral blood, sampled on day 0 of AZD1222 vaccination. The receptors stem from an adult in good health. CDR3s include the opening cysteine and the closing phenylalanine or tryptophan. The order of the fields is J gene, D gene, V gene, clone size, CDR3 protein, CDR3 DNA. A D gene is named only where the DNA matches it firmly. A row's size may be missing; if present it is once, few, many or a size class.

J: TRBJ1-3
D: NA
V: TRBV10-2
size: NA
CDR3: CASTGGNTIYF
DNA: TGCGCCAGCACTGGTGGAAACACCATATATTTT

J: TRBJ1-5
D: TRBD1
V: TRBV7-2
size: NA
CDR3: CAISGQGGVQPQHF
DNA: TGTGCCATCAGCGGACAGGGGGGGGTTCAGCCCCAGCATTTT

J: TRBJ1-5
D: NA
V: TRBV7-2
size: NA
CDR3: CASSSSRGQPQHF
DNA: TGTGCCAGCAGCTCCTCACGAGGGCAGCCCCAGCATTTT

J: TRBJ1-1
D: NA
V: TRBV7-2
size: NA
CDR3: CASSLEGRVGNTEAFF
DNA: TGTGCCAGCAGCTTAGAGGGTCGGGTCGGGAACACTGAAGCTTTCTTT

J: TRBJ2-6
D: NA
V: TRBV5-5
size: NA
CDR3: CASSSGLSQSSGANVLTF
DNA: TGTGCCAGCAGCTCCGGCCTGAGTCAAAGCTCTGGGGCCAACGTCCTGACTTTC

J: TRBJ2-7
D: TRBD1
V: TRBV6-5
size: NA
CDR3: CASSSARTGGTYEQYF
DNA: TGTGCCAGCAGTTCCGCCCGGACAGGGGGGACCTACGAGCAGTACTTC

J: TRBJ1-3
D: NA
V: TRBV28
size: NA
CDR3: CASSLVGGSSGNTIYF
DNA: TGTGCCAGCAGTTTAGTCGGAGGAAGCTCTGGAAACACCATATATTTT

J: TRBJ1-2
D: TRBD1
V: TRBV3-1/TRBV3-2
size: NA
CDR3: CASSGDRVLHGYTF
DNA: TGTGCCAGCAGCGGGGACAGGGTGTTGCATGGCTACACCTTC

J: TRBJ1-1
D: NA
V: TRBV28
size: NA
CDR3: CASRDSGRFVSFF
DNA: TGTGCCAGCAGGGACAGCGGACGATTTGTATCTTTCTTT

J: TRBJ1-6
D: NA
V: TRBV14
size: NA
CDR3: CASSQDFGSWSPLHF
DNA: TGTGCCAGCAGCCAAGATTTCGGGTCGTGGTCACCCCTCCACTTT

J: TRBJ2-1
D: TRBD1
V: TRBV4-3
size: NA
CDR3: CASSQTGTGYNEQFF
DNA: TGCGCCAGCAGCCAAACCGGGACAGGGTACAATGAGCAGTTCTTC

J: TRBJ2-7
D: NA
V: TRBV6-2/TRBV6-3
size: NA
CDR3: CASSYSKQGPRDEQYF
DNA: TGTGCCAGCAGTTACTCGAAGCAGGGGCCCAGGGACGAGCAGTACTTC

J: TRBJ2-7
D: NA
V: TRBV11-2
size: NA
CDR3: CASSLAGGPYEQYF
DNA: TGTGCCAGCAGCTTAGCTGGGGGCCCCTACGAGCAGTACTTC

J: TRBJ1-1
D: NA
V: TRBV7-2
size: NA
CDR3: CASSLYGGGNTEAFF
DNA: TGTGCCAGCAGCTTATACGGTGGCGGTAACACTGAAGCTTTCTTT

J: TRBJ1-3
D: NA
V: TRBV10-3
size: once
CDR3: CAITALSGNTIYF
DNA: TGTGCCATCACTGCGCTCTCTGGAAACACCATATATTTT

J: TRBJ2-3
D: NA
V: TRBV18
size: once
CDR3: CASSPGTLDTQYF
DNA: TGTGCCAGCTCACCAGGGACCCTAGATACGCAGTATTTT

J: TRBJ1-4
D: NA
V: TRBV6-5
size: once
CDR3: CVSSRRGREEEKLFF
DNA: TGTGTCAGCAGTAGGCGGGGAAGGGAAGAGGAAAAACTGTTTTTT

J: TRBJ1-1
D: NA
V: TRBV6-4
size: NA
CDR3: CASTGRRMNTEAFF
DNA: TGTGCCAGCACGGGCCGAAGAATGAACACTGAAGCTTTCTTT

J: TRBJ1-5
D: NA
V: TRBV28
size: NA
CDR3: CASSLATGGNQPQHF
DNA: TGTGCCAGCAGTTTAGCGACCGGGGGTAATCAGCCCCAGCATTTT

J: TRBJ1-2
D: NA
V: TRBV11-2
size: NA
CDR3: CASSLDSNYGYTF
DNA: TGTGCCAGCAGCTTAGACTCCAACTATGGCTACACCTTC

J: TRBJ1-2
D: NA
V: TRBV12-3/TRBV12-4
size: NA
CDR3: CASSLGRGYTF
DNA: TGTGCCAGCAGTCTTGGCCGAGGCTACACCTTC

J: TRBJ2-2
D: NA
V: TRBV5-1
size: NA
CDR3: CASSLVVVSGELFF
DNA: TGCGCCAGCAGCTTGGTAGTCGTTTCCGGGGAGCTGTTTTTT

J: TRBJ2-1
D: TRBD2
V: TRBV7-2
size: NA
CDR3: CASSDGSGTYNEQFF
DNA: TGTGCCAGCAGCGACGGTAGCGGGACCTACAATGAGCAGTTCTTC

J: TRBJ1-5
D: NA
V: TRBV7-2
size: once
CDR3: CASSLVAGREQPQHF
DNA: TGTGCCAGCAGCTTAGTTGCAGGGAGGGAACAGCCCCAGCATTTT

J: TRBJ2-2
D: NA
V: TRBV5-8
size: NA
CDR3: CASSPWSVNTGELFF
DNA: TGTGCCAGCAGCCCCTGGTCGGTTAACACCGGGGAGCTGTTTTTT

J: TRBJ2-7
D: TRBD2
V: TRBV18
size: NA
CDR3: CASSPLAGGADEQYF
DNA: TGTGCCAGCTCGCCCCTAGCGGGGGGTGCGGACGAGCAGTACTTC

J: TRBJ1-1
D: NA
V: TRBV5-6
size: few
CDR3: CASSFLPSRAPTEAFF
DNA: TGTGCCAGCAGCTTCTTACCGTCCAGGGCGCCGACTGAAGCTTTCTTT

J: TRBJ1-5
D: NA
V: TRBV21-1
size: NA
CDR3: CASSKLRGTHQPQHF
DNA: TGTGCCAGCAGCAAATTAAGAGGGACCCATCAGCCCCAGCATTTT

J: TRBJ2-1
D: NA
V: TRBV12-5
size: NA
CDR3: CASGLVRGAGDPSYNEQFF
DNA: TGTGCTAGTGGTTTGGTAAGGGGGGCGGGGGACCCCTCCTACAATGAGCAGTTCTTC

J: TRBJ1-6
D: NA
V: TRBV7-8
size: NA
CDR3: CASGQLSRGPLHF
DNA: TGTGCCAGCGGCCAATTAAGTAGGGGGCCCCTCCACTTT

J: TRBJ1-5
D: NA
V: TRBV2
size: NA
CDR3: CASHWRLDQPQHF
DNA: TGTGCCAGCCATTGGCGCCTCGATCAGCCCCAGCATTTT

J: TRBJ1-2
D: NA
V: TRBV6-2/TRBV6-3
size: NA
CDR3: CASTPIRQGTAYTF
DNA: TGTGCCAGCACCCCCATCAGGCAGGGCACGGCCTACACCTTC

J: TRBJ2-7
D: TRBD2
V: TRBV6-2/TRBV6-3
size: NA
CDR3: CASSRPPGLRLVYEQYF
DNA: TGTGCCAGCAGTCGCCCTCCGGGACTACGACTCGTCTACGAGCAGTACTTC

J: TRBJ1-2
D: NA
V: TRBV9
size: NA
CDR3: CASSSRTDSNYGYTF
DNA: TGTGCCAGCAGCTCAAGGACGGACTCTAACTATGGCTACACCTTC

J: TRBJ1-5
D: TRBD1
V: TRBV5-1
size: NA
CDR3: CASSRDSNQPQHF
DNA: TGCGCCAGCAGCCGGGACAGTAATCAGCCCCAGCATTTT

J: TRBJ2-1
D: TRBD1
V: TRBV7-9
size: once
CDR3: CASTNPWTGISDEQFF
DNA: TGTGCCAGCACCAATCCGTGGACAGGGATATCGGATGAGCAGTTCTTC

J: TRBJ1-5
D: NA
V: TRBV12-5
size: NA
CDR3: CASGGRVHQPQHF
DNA: TGTGCTAGTGGGGGAAGGGTGCATCAGCCCCAGCATTTT

J: TRBJ1-2
D: NA
V: TRBV4-1
size: NA
CDR3: CASSQETGPYGYTF
DNA: TGCGCCAGCAGCCAAGAAACAGGGCCCTATGGCTACACCTTC

J: TRBJ2-2
D: TRBD2
V: TRBV27
size: once
CDR3: CASSRNRGGLNGELFF
DNA: TGTGCCAGCAGTCGGAACCGGGGGGGTCTGAACGGGGAGCTGTTTTTT

J: TRBJ1-2
D: TRBD1
V: TRBV5-4
size: NA
CDR3: CASSSKTGGSYYGYTF
DNA: TGTGCCAGCAGTTCTAAAACAGGGGGGAGCTACTATGGCTACACCTTC

J: TRBJ1-1
D: NA
V: TRBV3-1/TRBV3-2
size: NA
CDR3: CASSQNFRNTEAFF
DNA: TGTGCCAGCAGCCAGAACTTCAGGAACACTGAAGCTTTCTTT

J: TRBJ2-2
D: NA
V: TRBV4-3
size: once
CDR3: CASSQDEGTPGLFF
DNA: TGCGCCAGCAGCCAAGATGAGGGAACCCCGGGCCTGTTTTTT

J: TRBJ1-4
D: NA
V: TRBV7-6
size: NA
CDR3: CASRRGPNEKLFF
DNA: TGTGCCAGCAGGCGGGGGCCGAATGAAAAACTGTTTTTT

J: TRBJ1-1
D: NA
V: TRBV5-1
size: NA
CDR3: CASSHRAGLNTEAFF
DNA: TGCGCCAGCAGCCATCGGGCAGGGTTAAACACTGAAGCTTTCTTT

J: TRBJ1-4
D: TRBD1
V: TRBV19
size: NA
CDR3: CASSTLDRGWNEKLFF
DNA: TGTGCCAGTAGTACGCTAGACAGGGGATGGAATGAAAAACTGTTTTTT